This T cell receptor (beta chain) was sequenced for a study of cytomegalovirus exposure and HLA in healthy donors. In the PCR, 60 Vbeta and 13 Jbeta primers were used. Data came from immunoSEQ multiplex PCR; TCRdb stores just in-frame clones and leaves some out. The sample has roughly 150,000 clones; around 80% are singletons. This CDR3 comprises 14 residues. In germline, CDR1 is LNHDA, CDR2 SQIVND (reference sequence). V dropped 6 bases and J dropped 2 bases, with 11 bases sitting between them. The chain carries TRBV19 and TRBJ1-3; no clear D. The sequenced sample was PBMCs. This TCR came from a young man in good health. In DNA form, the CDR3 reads TGTGCCAGTAGCCCGGGAGGGACTGGAAACACCATATATTTT. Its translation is CASSPGGTGNTIYF.